The 8 T cell receptor beta chains below were found in one sample sequenced in a study of cytomegalovirus exposure and HLA in healthy donors. This PCR relied on a set of 60 Vbeta primers and 13 Jbeta primers. Repertoires were generated with immunoSEQ multiplex PCR, while TCRdb's copy carries only in-frame clones and drops some. Of about 190,000 clones detected, roughly 80% appear once; the ten largest clones hold under 0.9%. The sequenced sample was PBMCs. The receptors stem from a woman aged 18-29 years in good health and CMV-seronegative.

J is TRBJ1-2 and V is TRBV19; D is undetermined. This CDR3 comprises 14 residues. Between the trimmed V and J ends, which lost 8 bases and 8 bases, there was a span of 21 bases. Germline V gene lookup returns CDR1 LNHDA and CDR2 SQIVND (reference sequence). CDR3 amino acids: CASFGPDYNGGYTF. As DNA, the CDR3 is TGTGCCAGTTTCGGACCGGACTACAATGGAGGCTACACCTTC.

This chain joins TRBV19 and TRBJ2-3, with D tentatively TRBD1 (6 bases). The CDR3 sequence is 16 residues long. Trimming removed 9 bases from V and 4 bases from J, with 23 bases in between. Germline V gene lookup returns CDR1 LNHDA and CDR2 SQIVND (reference sequence). As DNA, the CDR3 is TGTGCCAGATATACGGGGACATCCCGAGGGGCAGATACGCAGTATTTT. Its protein product is CARYTGTSRGADTQYF.

The chain recombines TRBV27 with TRBJ2-2, with 9 positions matching TRBD2. Germline lookup yields CDR1 MNHEY and CDR2 SMNVEV (reference sequence). The V gene end was trimmed by 1 base and the J gene end by 4 bases; junction bases not matched to a gene: 4. The CDR3 consists of 16 residues. In DNA, the CDR3 is TGTGCCAGCAGTTTATATGGCGGGGGGGCCACCGGGGAGCTGTTTTTT. It encodes CASSLYGGGATGELFF.

This sequence joins TRBV6-5 and TRBJ2-7; D ambiguous. The CDR3 runs to 14 residues. Germline CDR1 is MNHEY and CDR2 is SVGAGI. V was clipped by 3 bases and J by 0 bases, with 9 bases between them. The DNA for the CDR3 is TGTGCCAGCAGTTATCGGAGCCCCTCCTACGAGCAGTACTTC. It specifies CASSYRSPSYEQYF.

This clone was seen a single time. V gene TRBV7-9 combines with J gene TRBJ1-2, with D perhaps matching TRBD1 (6 bases). Deletions cut 5 bases from V and 6 bases from J, with 19 bases between. Germline V gene data show CDR1 as SEHNR and CDR2 as FQNEAQ (reference sequence). This CDR3 comprises 15 residues. The CDR3 spells CASSRRDTGFDGYTF. DNA for the CDR3: TGTGCCAGCAGCCGCCGGGACACGGGGTTTGATGGCTACACCTTC.

This clone was counted only a few times. The chain links TRBV2 to TRBJ2-2, with 7 bases that match TRBD2. V gave up 5 bases and J gave up 0 bases; unmatched junction bases: 3. Germline CDR1 SNHLY, CDR2 FYNNEI. The CDR3 is made up of 15 amino acids. In DNA form, the CDR3 reads TGTGCCAGCAGTCTGGGACTAACGAACACCGGGGAGCTGTTTTTT. It specifies CASSLGLTNTGELFF.

V and J are TRBV7-9 and TRBJ2-1, with D perhaps TRBD2 (6 bases). V lost 10 bases to trimming and J lost 7 bases, with 20 bases between them. From germline, CDR1 is SEHNR and CDR2 FQNEAQ (reference sequence). This CDR3 spans 14 amino acids. The CDR3 region has the DNA TGTGCCATCGTTACGGGGGTCACGAGTAATGAGCAGTTCTTC. Protein sequence: CAIVTGVTSNEQFF.

J is TRBJ2-3 and V is TRBV6-7; the match to TRBD2 covers 10 bases. TRBV6-7 is an ORF; its function is uncertain. This CDR3 region has 15 residues. V dropped 2 bases and J dropped 2; count of bases not matched to a gene: 1. The CDR3 nucleotides read TGTGCCAGCAGTTACCTAGCGGGGGTCACAGATACGCAGTATTTT. Translation: CASSYLAGVTDTQYF.